This is a list of T cell receptor beta chains from one sample in a study of blood T cell dynamics during melanoma immunotherapy. Measured with immunoSEQ multiplex PCR; TCRdb has only the in-frame clones, and not every one. The repertoire holds a few hundred clones, with around 70% as singletons. The specimen comprised central memory CD8+ T cells from blood, sampled from a patient treated with checkpoint blockade. The receptors were gathered from a human donor with melanoma. CDR3s include the opening cysteine and the closing phenylalanine or tryptophan. The D gene is left open where the match is weak. Clone sizes are given selectively: once, few, many, or a class where the clone is expanded.

v_call: TRBV7-9
cdr3_length: 14
j_call: TRBJ2-1
d_call: TRBD1
clone_size: .
cdr3_aa: CASPRAGGHNEQFF
cdr3_nt: TGTGCCAGCCCGAGGGCAGGGGGCCACAATGAGCAGTTCTTC

v_call: TRBV28
cdr3_length: 13
j_call: TRBJ2-7
d_call: .
clone_size: once
cdr3_aa: CASSPPGGDEQYF
cdr3_nt: TGTGCCAGCAGTCCCCCCGGTGGGGACGAGCAGTACTTC

v_call: TRBV9
cdr3_length: 15
j_call: TRBJ2-5
d_call: .
clone_size: .
cdr3_aa: CASSPWGGIGETQYF
cdr3_nt: TGTGCCAGCAGCCCTTGGGGAGGAATTGGTGAGACCCAGTACTTC

v_call: TRBV6-4
cdr3_length: 16
j_call: TRBJ2-2
d_call: .
clone_size: once
cdr3_aa: CASSDSNDVGTGELFF
cdr3_nt: TGTGCCAGCAGTGACTCGAATGATGTAGGAACCGGGGAGCTGTTTTTT

v_call: TRBV28
cdr3_length: 16
j_call: TRBJ1-4
d_call: .
clone_size: .
cdr3_aa: CASSLLQGRANEKLFF
cdr3_nt: TGTGCCAGCAGTTTACTACAGGGTAGGGCTAATGAAAAACTGTTTTTT

v_call: TRBV6-5
cdr3_length: 14
j_call: TRBJ2-1
d_call: .
clone_size: .
cdr3_aa: CASSYSAAVDEQFF
cdr3_nt: TGTGCCAGCAGTTACTCGGCAGCGGTGGATGAGCAGTTCTTC

v_call: TRBV6-4
cdr3_length: 16
j_call: TRBJ2-1
d_call: TRBD2
clone_size: once
cdr3_aa: CASSDSGTSGSNEQFF
cdr3_nt: TGTGCCAGCAGTGACTCCGGGACTAGCGGGAGTAATGAGCAGTTCTTC

v_call: TRBV15
cdr3_length: 15
j_call: TRBJ2-7
d_call: TRBD2
clone_size: once
cdr3_aa: CATSREGGSSYEQYF
cdr3_nt: TGTGCCACCAGCAGAGAGGGCGGGAGCTCCTACGAGCAGTACTTC

v_call: TRBV4-3
cdr3_length: 16
j_call: TRBJ2-7
d_call: .
clone_size: .
cdr3_aa: CASSQDSTGPLYEQYF
cdr3_nt: TGCGCCAGCAGCCAAGATTCGACGGGACCCCTCTACGAGCAGTACTTC

v_call: TRBV15
cdr3_length: 16
j_call: TRBJ2-6
d_call: .
clone_size: .
cdr3_aa: CATSRSQGPGANVLTF
cdr3_nt: TGTGCCACCAGCCGCAGTCAGGGACCTGGGGCCAACGTCCTGACTTTC

v_call: TRBV15
cdr3_length: 13
j_call: TRBJ2-5
d_call: TRBD2
clone_size: few
cdr3_aa: CATSSVAGETQYF
cdr3_nt: TGTGCCACCAGCTCTGTAGCGGGAGAGACCCAGTACTTC

v_call: TRBV19
cdr3_length: 12
j_call: TRBJ2-1
d_call: .
clone_size: hyperexpanded
cdr3_aa: CASSNGYNEQFF
cdr3_nt: TGTGCCAGTAGTAACGGATACAATGAGCAGTTCTTC

v_call: TRBV6-4
cdr3_length: 13
j_call: TRBJ2-2
d_call: .
clone_size: .
cdr3_aa: CASSDIDTGELFF
cdr3_nt: TGTGCCAGCAGTGATATTGACACCGGGGAGCTGTTTTTT

v_call: TRBV6-4
cdr3_length: 14
j_call: TRBJ2-3
d_call: TRBD1
clone_size: .
cdr3_aa: CASGAGQGADTQYF
cdr3_nt: TGTGCCAGCGGCGCGGGACAGGGGGCAGATACGCAGTATTTT

v_call: TRBV25-1
cdr3_length: 14
j_call: TRBJ2-2
d_call: .
clone_size: few
cdr3_aa: CASSEYDGFRELFF
cdr3_nt: TGTGCCAGCAGTGAATATGACGGATTCCGGGAGCTGTTTTTT

v_call: TRBV6-1
cdr3_length: 14
j_call: TRBJ1-6
d_call: TRBD1
clone_size: .
cdr3_aa: CASTGQGDNSPLHF
cdr3_nt: TGTGCCAGCACAGGACAGGGGGATAATTCACCCCTCCACTTT

v_call: TRBV6-4
cdr3_length: 14
j_call: TRBJ2-7
d_call: .
clone_size: .
cdr3_aa: CASSDSSESYEQYF
cdr3_nt: TGTGCCAGCAGTGACTCGTCCGAGTCATACGAGCAGTACTTC